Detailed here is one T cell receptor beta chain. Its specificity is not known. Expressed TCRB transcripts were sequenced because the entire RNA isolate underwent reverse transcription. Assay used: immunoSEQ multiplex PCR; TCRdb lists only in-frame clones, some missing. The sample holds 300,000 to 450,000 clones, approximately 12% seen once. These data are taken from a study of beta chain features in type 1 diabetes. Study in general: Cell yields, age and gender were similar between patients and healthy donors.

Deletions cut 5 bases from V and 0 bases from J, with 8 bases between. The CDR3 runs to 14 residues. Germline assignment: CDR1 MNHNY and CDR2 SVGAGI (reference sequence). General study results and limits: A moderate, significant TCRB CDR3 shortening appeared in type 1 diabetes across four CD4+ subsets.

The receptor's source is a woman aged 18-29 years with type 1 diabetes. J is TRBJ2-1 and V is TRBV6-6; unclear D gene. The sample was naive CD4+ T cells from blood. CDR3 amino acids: CASSAQSSYNEQFF. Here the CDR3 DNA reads TGTGCCAGCAGTGCACAGAGCTCCTACAATGAGCAGTTCTTC.